A few counts support the clone carrying this T cell receptor beta chain. These data originate in a study of naive and memory T cell subsets. V dropped 2 bases and J dropped 4 bases, with 7 bases sitting between them. The CDR3 has 12 amino acids. Germline CDR1 and CDR2: GTSNPN and SVGIG (reference sequence). Effector memory cells were sorted as CD45RA-CD27-, EMRA cells as CD45RA+CD27-. The beta constant-region primer was an equimolar mix of two oligonucleotides covering TRBC1 and TRBC2. Nested alpha and beta constant-region primers with the SP2 primer drove four PCR rounds on ligated cDNA. Using its own MiXCR run on the UMI-ligation and nested PCR reads, TCRdb lists one record per CDR3 protein. The sample has more than 6,000 distinct CDR3 sequences; under 30% are singletons.

Sequencing was done on a sample of CD8+ TEMRA cells from blood. Stated subset: effector memory re-expressing CD45RA, CD45RA+ CD27-. This clonotype was obtained from a human donor in good health. The chain couples TRBV30 to TRBJ2-3; no firm D call. The CDR3 sequence: CAWSYAADTQYF. CDR3 nucleotides: TGTGCCTGGAGTTACGCAGCAGATACGCAGTATTTT. Filled out from reference TRBV30 and TRBJ2-3, the complete variable domain reads SQTIHQWPATLVQPVGSPLSLECTVEGTSNPNLYWYRQAAGRGLQLLFYSVGIGQISSEVPQNLSASRPQDRQFILSSKKLLLSDSGFYLCAWSYAADTQYFGPGTRLTVL.